This TCR beta chain was sequenced during a study of monozygotic twins with inflammatory bowel disease. In germline, CDR1 is SQVTM, CDR2 ANQGSEA. This CDR3 region has 14 residues. The quantity of total RNA per TCR library was about 3.5 ug. Each sample's cDNA came from eight separate reactions. From the 5' RACE reads, TCRdb lists one entry per CDR3 protein and no DNA. In all, the sample yields 310,000 or so distinct CDR3 sequences. Comments on this clonotype: What it binds is not known.

Broader study findings: Similarity of repertoires did not differ between concordant and discordant twins, possibly from limited power. Twins with IBD were found to have lower TCRbeta diversity (inverse Simpson) than healthy co-twins.

The sequence was obtained from a human donor with ulcerative colitis or Crohn's disease, or a healthy co-twin of an affected twin (not recorded which). V usage is TRBV29-1 and J usage is TRBJ2-5; with no DNA, the TCRdb D assignment of TRBD1 cannot be verified. The sample taken for sequencing was blood. The CDR3 region is CSVGPSTGGETQYF. Full variable domain (remainder filled in from reference TRBV29-1 and TRBJ2-5): SAVISQKPSRDICQRGTSLTIQCQVDSQVTMMFWYRQQPGQSLTLIATANQGSEATYESGFVIDKFPISRPNLTFSTLTVSNMSPEDSSIYLCSVGPSTGGETQYFGPGTRLLVL.